This entry is about one TCR beta chain. The antigen remains undetermined. This entry belongs to a study of cytomegalovirus exposure and HLA in healthy donors. In the PCR, 60 Vbeta and 13 Jbeta primers were used. Generated by immunoSEQ multiplex PCR, the TCRdb table keeps only in-frame clones and is missing some. The listing records about 67,000 clones. Study-wide findings and caveats: Other equally common chains were less clonally expanded than HLA-associated TCR beta chains, a later analysis showed. A later analysis linked a missense DCLRE1C variant to TCR beta V- and J-gene trimming. Among CMV-associated TCR beta chains, most appeared HLA-restricted in a later analysis. Accurate HLA-A and HLA-B prediction from TCR beta sequences was reported for most subjects.

Sequencing input: PBMCs. This TCR was recovered from a boy aged 5 to 17 in good health and CMV-seronegative.

CDR3 loop: CSVGRSEGYYEQYF. The CDR3, as DNA: TGCAGCGTTGGAAGGTCTGAGGGATACTACGAGCAGTACTTC. The chain uses TRBV29-1 and TRBJ2-7; perhaps TRBD2 as D (5 bases). Germline-derived CDR1 and CDR2 are SQVTM and ANQGSEA. This CDR3 contains 14 residues. With 4 bases removed from V and 3 bases from J, the gap between germline ends came to 16 bases.